Presented here are 23 T cell receptor beta chains from one specimen sequenced in a study of pediatric ulcerative colitis. The protocol was immunoSEQ multiplex PCR, while the TCRdb copy is restricted to in-frame clones and leaves out a portion. The sample includes 60,000 to 75,000 clones, 70% to 80% seen only once; the top ten take about 5.2%. Sequencing was done on a sample of blood. Source of these receptors: a boy younger than 18 with moderate ulcerative colitis.

The V call is TRBV10-2, the J call TRBJ1-2; D unclear. Deletions cut 3 bases from V and 2 bases from J, with 10 bases between. The germline V gene has CDR1 WSHSY and CDR2 SAAADI. This CDR3 comprises 14 residues. The CDR3 loop is CASSDRVSNYGYTF. CDR3 bases: TGCGCCAGCAGTGATCGGGTATCGAACTATGGCTACACCTTC.

The chain recombines TRBV5-1 with TRBJ2-1; possible D gene TRBD2, 6 bases. Trimming took off 3 bases at V and 6 bases at J, with 13 bases between the two ends. The CDR3 sequence is 14 residues long. CDR1 is SGHRS and CDR2 is YFSETQ in the germline V gene. The CDR3 protein is CASSSQGGGNEQFF. CDR3 DNA sequence: TGCGCCAGCAGCTCGCAGGGAGGCGGCAATGAGCAGTTCTTC.

This chain uses TRBV30 with TRBJ1-1; TRBD1 might be the D (6 bases). Germline CDR1 and CDR2: GTSNPN and SVGIG (reference sequence). The germline V and J ends were trimmed by 2 bases and 6 bases, with 13 bases remaining between them. This CDR3 comprises 13 residues. This CDR3 is CAWSIGGQAEAFF. The CDR3 region has the DNA TGTGCCTGGAGTATCGGGGGGCAGGCTGAAGCTTTCTTT.

This chain connects TRBV9 to TRBJ1-3, with 8 bases fitting TRBD1. This CDR3 is 15 amino acids long. Looked up from germline, CDR1 is SGDLS and CDR2 is YYNGEE. The V and J ends lost 3 bases and 1 base, in that order; junction bases with no gene match: 3. CDR3 in amino acids: CASSGRQGSGNTIYF. The CDR3 coding sequence is TGTGCCAGCAGCGGAAGACAGGGGTCTGGAAACACCATATATTTT.

This sequence joins TRBV9 and TRBJ2-3; TRBD2 matches 10 bases. V was clipped by 3 bases and J by 1 base; unmatched bases: 2. Germline-derived CDR1 and CDR2 are SGDLS and YYNGEE. The CDR3 sequence is 15 residues long. The CDR3: CASSESGGGTDTQYF. The CDR3 region has the DNA TGTGCCAGCAGCGAAAGCGGGGGGGGCACAGATACGCAGTATTTT.

The rearrangement links TRBV6-5 to TRBJ2-7, with D possibly being TRBD1 (6 bases). V gave up 7 bases and J gave up 4 bases, with 17 bases separating them. Germline lookup yields CDR1 MNHEY and CDR2 SVGAGI. The CDR3 runs 14 residues. The CDR3 loop reads CASTSGGWGYEQYF. In nucleotides, the CDR3 is TGTGCCAGCACAAGTGGGGGCTGGGGATACGAGCAGTACTTC.

The chain has TRBV29-1 and TRBJ1-2, with D possibly matching TRBD1 (5 bases). The V and J ends lost 3 bases and 4 bases respectively, with 18 bases between them. The CDR3 runs to 15 residues. Germline V gene data show CDR1 as SQVTM and CDR2 as ANQGSEA. The CDR3 DNA reads TGCAGCGTTGACGTCACCGGGGCTAACTTCTATGGCTACACCTTC. Its protein is CSVDVTGANFYGYTF.

The gene calls are TRBV7-3 and TRBJ1-1, with no clear D. Germline V gene data show CDR1 as SGHTA and CDR2 as FQGTGA. The CDR3 sequence is 15 residues long. The germline V and J ends were trimmed by 5 bases and 1 base, with 14 bases remaining between them. The CDR3 nucleotides read TGTGCCAGCAGCGCCCGGCCGGAGACGAACACTGAAGCTTTCTTT. Translation gives CASSARPETNTEAFF.

The chain couples TRBV7-8 to TRBJ2-4; a weak D match, TRBD2 (6 bases). Trimming took off 4 bases at V and 0 bases at J, with 10 bases between the two ends. CDR3 length: 15 residues. Germline V gene data show CDR1 as SGHVS and CDR2 as FQNEAQ. The CDR3 region has the DNA TGTGCCAGCAGCTCCCCGGGGGTAGCCAAAAACATTCAGTACTTC. This encodes CASSSPGVAKNIQYF.

This clone has more than one count but fewer than ten. The chain links TRBV5-6 to TRBJ2-7; D is ambiguous. The CDR3 is made up of 11 amino acids. Trimming pared 5 bases from V and 5 bases from J, leaving 8 bases between. From germline, CDR1 is SGHDT and CDR2 YYEEEE. CDR3 sequence: CASRSGHEQYF. Written as DNA, the CDR3 is TGTGCCAGCAGATCTGGACACGAGCAGTACTTC.

The chain combines TRBV7-9 with TRBJ1-1; no definite D call. With 1 base removed from V and 8 bases from J, the gap between germline ends came to 8 bases. Germline CDR1 and CDR2: SEHNR and FQNEAQ (reference sequence). CDR3 size: 12 residues. CDR3 nucleotides: TGTGCCAGCAGCTTAGGAAATCGCGAAGCTTTCTTT. This codes for CASSLGNREAFF.

Worth noting for this clone: The same CDR3 is also encoded by other DNA sequences in this sample. The chain joins TRBV5-1 to TRBJ2-7; D is unclear. Germline-derived CDR1 and CDR2 are SGHRS and YFSETQ. V was shortened by 3 bases and J by 6 bases, with 7 bases between the two germline ends. CDR3 size: 11 residues. Here the CDR3 reads CASSSGLEQYF. DNA of the CDR3: TGCGCCAGCAGCTCTGGGCTCGAGCAGTACTTC. Combining the CDR3 with reference TRBV5-1 and TRBJ2-7 gives the whole variable domain KAGVTQTPRYLIKTRGQQVTLSCSPISGHRSVSWYQQTPGQGLQFLFEYFSETQRNKGNFPGRFSGRQFSNSRSEMNVSTLELGDSALYLCASSSGLEQYFGPGTRLTVT.

The chain carries TRBV10-2 and TRBJ2-7; D is ambiguous. The V gene lost 2 bases and the J gene lost 4 bases, with 9 bases spanning the gap. The CDR3 length is 13 residues. Germline assignment: CDR1 WSHSY and CDR2 SAAADI. CDR3 amino acids: CASSEASGYEQYF. The CDR3 DNA follows: TGCGCCAGCAGTGAGGCTAGTGGGTACGAGCAGTACTTC.

V and J are TRBV13 and TRBJ2-2; 8 bases line up with TRBD1. This CDR3 has 16 amino acids. Germline values: CDR1 PRHDT, CDR2 FYEKMQ (reference sequence). The V segment lost 1 base and the J segment 2 bases; nucleotides outside the gene matches: 3. CDR3 DNA sequence: TGTGCCAGCAGCTTAGTAGGGACAGGAAACACCGGGGAGCTGTTTTTT. Encoded protein: CASSLVGTGNTGELFF.

The V and J genes are TRBV5-6 and TRBJ2-7, with D hard to call. The CDR3 spans 12 residues. The germline gives CDR1 SGHDT, CDR2 YYEEEE. V was shortened by 3 bases and J by 3 bases, with 7 bases between the two germline ends. The CDR3 here is CASSSWGYEQYF. The CDR3 DNA is TGTGCCAGCAGCTCCTGGGGCTACGAGCAGTACTTC.

The gene calls are TRBV28 and TRBJ1-3, with D unclear. Germline CDR1 MDHEN, CDR2 SYDVKM. The CDR3 has 14 residues. Trimming cost V 6 bases and J 0 bases, with 9 bases left between them. The CDR3 region is CASSLKLSGNTIYF. CDR3 nucleotide sequence: TGTGCCAGCAGCCTCAAGCTCTCTGGAAACACCATATATTTT.

J is TRBJ2-7 and V is TRBV29-1; D is possibly TRBD1 or TRBD2 (5 bases each). The V gene's germline CDR1 is SQVTM and CDR2 ANQGSEA. The CDR3 is 13 residues long. The V and J ends lost 5 bases and 2 bases respectively, with 13 bases between them. CDR3 in amino acids: CSVFGREPYEQYF. CDR3 DNA sequence: TGCAGCGTTTTCGGCAGGGAGCCCTACGAGCAGTACTTC.

This chain joins TRBV7-9 and TRBJ2-7, with D possibly being TRBD2 (7 bases). V gave up 7 bases and J gave up 6 bases, with 19 bases separating them. CDR3 length: 14 amino acids. Germline values: CDR1 SEHNR, CDR2 FQNEAQ (reference sequence). This chain's CDR3 is CASTWGGHLTEQYF. CDR3 DNA: TGTGCCAGCACCTGGGGGGGGCACTTGACCGAGCAGTACTTC.

V gene TRBV20-1 combines with J gene TRBJ1-3; D is undetermined. Trimming cost V 4 bases and J 4 bases, with 5 bases left between them. Germline V CDR1 and CDR2: DFQATT, SNEGSKA (reference sequence). The CDR3 covers 11 residues. The CDR3 nucleotides are TGCAGTGCTATTTGGGGAAACACCATATATTTT. It specifies CSAIWGNTIYF.

The chain uses TRBV6-5 and TRBJ2-1; no reliable D call. Deletions cut 5 bases from V and 2 bases from J, with 13 bases between. The CDR3 is 15 amino acids. Germline assignment: CDR1 MNHEY and CDR2 SVGAGI. CDR3 in DNA: TGTGCCAGCAGTATTCCACGAGGTGCCTACAATGAGCAGTTCTTC. This gives the protein CASSIPRGAYNEQFF.

V usage is TRBV5-6 and J usage is TRBJ1-1; 9 bases map to TRBD1. J was trimmed by 5 bases and V by 3 bases; bases with no gene match: 2. The CDR3 length is 13 residues. CDR1 SGHDT and CDR2 YYEEEE come from the germline V gene. The CDR3 DNA reads TGTGCCAGCAGCTCGGGACAGGGAACTGAAGCTTTCTTT. Translating it yields CASSSGQGTEAFF.

This sequence joins TRBV2 and TRBJ1-4; D uncertain. CDR1 SNHLY and CDR2 FYNNEI come from the germline V gene. CDR3 length: 11 amino acids. Trimming pared 2 bases from V and 8 bases from J, leaving 3 bases between. In DNA, the CDR3 is TGTGCCAGCAGTGAACTGGAAAAACTGTTTTTT. This codes for CASSELEKLFF.

The chain recombines TRBV4-3 with TRBJ2-3, with a possible D match to TRBD2 (5 bases). The CDR3 covers 15 residues. Trimming took off 7 bases at V and 1 base at J, with 15 bases between the two ends. Germline values: CDR1 LGHNA, CDR2 YSLEER. For the CDR3, the DNA is TGCGCCAGCAACCGGGGTGGGTACGGCACAGATACGCAGTATTTT. It specifies CASNRGGYGTDTQYF.